This entry lists 28 T cell receptor beta chains sequenced from one sample in a study of CD8 T cells in Susac syndrome. The RNA input was about 0.5 to 1 ug, and it was reverse transcribed with random hexamers. MiXCR was run by TCRdb on the immunoSEQ multiplex PCR reads, yielding one entry per CDR3 protein. Of under 200,000 distinct CDR3 sequences in the sample, around 94% were seen once. The material sequenced was CD4+ T cells from PBMCs. These receptors all come from a human donor with Susac syndrome.

DNA of the CDR3: TGTGCCAGCAGCCTTCCGGGGGCTGGAAACACCATATATTTT. This sequence encodes CASSLPGAGNTIYF. The chain joins TRBV3-1 to TRBJ1-3; maybe TRBD1 (5 bases). This CDR3 is built from 14 residues. Germline-derived CDR1 and CDR2 are LGHDT and YNNKEL (reference sequence). Trimming removed 4 bases from V and 2 bases from J, with 9 bases in between.

CDR3 nucleotide sequence: TGTGCCAGCAGCCCCAGGGACCGAATAGGAGAAAAACTGTTTTTT. This gives the protein CASSPRDRIGEKLFF. This chain uses TRBV3-1 with TRBJ1-4, with D tentatively TRBD1 (5 bases). The germline gives CDR1 LGHDT, CDR2 YNNKEL (reference sequence). This CDR3 has 15 amino acids. Trimming took off 4 bases at V and 8 bases at J, with 17 bases between the two ends.

The chain uses TRBV20-1 and TRBJ1-1; no clear D. The CDR3 length is 14 residues. From germline, CDR1 is DFQATT and CDR2 SNEGSKA (reference sequence). V was cut by 1 base and J by 10 bases, with 19 bases left in between. CDR3 sequence reads: CSARGELGKVVAFF. The CDR3 nucleotides are TGCAGTGCTAGAGGAGAACTGGGGAAGGTTGTAGCTTTCTTT.

The V call is TRBV29-1, the J call TRBJ1-2; D is unclear. Trimming stripped 4 bases from V and 5 bases from J, with 11 bases between. CDR1 and CDR2 (germline): SQVTM, ANQGSEA. CDR3 length: 12 amino acids. CDR3 loop: CSVAGEGYGYTF. CDR3 nucleotides: TGCAGCGTTGCGGGTGAAGGGTATGGCTACACCTTC.

The CDR3 nucleotides are TGTGCCAGCAGTCCCATGCCACCGAACACTGAAGCTTTCTTT. Protein product: CASSPMPPNTEAFF. The V and J genes are TRBV12-3 or TRBV12-4 and TRBJ1-1; the D is unclear. V was cut by 5 bases and J by 1 base, with 11 bases left in between. This CDR3 is built from 14 residues.

The chain recombines TRBV6-5 with TRBJ2-1; D is tentatively TRBD1 or TRBD2 (5 bases each). The V gene lost 2 bases and the J gene lost 2 bases, with 7 bases spanning the gap. The CDR3 consists of 14 residues. Germline assignment: CDR1 MNHEY and CDR2 SVGAGI. The CDR3 protein is CASSYLGAYNEQFF. DNA for the CDR3: TGTGCCAGCAGTTACCTGGGGGCCTACAATGAGCAGTTCTTC.

The sample holds one count of this clonotype. The chain has TRBV29-1 and TRBJ2-5; D tentatively fits TRBD1 or TRBD2 (6 bases each). From germline, CDR1 is SQVTM and CDR2 ANQGSEA. The CDR3 has 13 amino acids. CDR3: CSWGGQLQETQYF. The CDR3 DNA reads as TGCAGTTGGGGAGGACAGCTCCAAGAGACCCAGTACTTC.

The chain links TRBV5-1 to TRBJ1-2; D unresolved. The V and J ends lost 1 base and 2 bases respectively, with 9 bases between them. The CDR3 is 14 residues long. In germline, CDR1 is SGHRS, CDR2 YFSETQ. CDR3 nucleotides: TGCGCCAGCAGCTTGAAGCGGGAGAACTATGGCTACACCTTC. This gives the protein CASSLKRENYGYTF.

This clonotype was observed once. This sequence joins TRBV13 and TRBJ2-4; 8 nucleotides line up with TRBD1. V dropped 6 bases and J dropped 9; count of bases not matched to a gene: 7. The germline V gene has CDR1 PRHDT and CDR2 FYEKMQ (reference sequence). This CDR3 comprises 13 residues. The CDR3 spells CASSYNRGIIQYF. CDR3 DNA sequence: TGTGCCAGCAGTTACAACAGGGGGATCATTCAGTACTTC.

This chain links TRBV29-1 with TRBJ2-3; TRBD1 matches 12 bases. The V and J ends lost 4 bases and 1 base, in that order; junction bases with no gene match: 3. Germline-derived CDR1 and CDR2 are SQVTM and ANQGSEA. The CDR3 length is 15 residues. The CDR3 DNA sequence: TGCAGCGTTGTAGGGACAGGGGGCCGCACAGATACGCAGTATTTT. Translation gives CSVVGTGGRTDTQYF.

The V call is TRBV24-1, the J call TRBJ2-5; no firm D call. Germline CDR1 is KGHDR and CDR2 is SFDVKD. The CDR3 contains 15 residues. V was trimmed by 2 bases and J by 2 bases, leaving 11 bases between them. The CDR3 is CATSDSGRVQETQYF. The CDR3 DNA reads TGTGCCACCAGTGATTCTGGACGGGTACAAGAGACCCAGTACTTC.

The chain employs TRBV11-2 and TRBJ2-4; 9 nucleotides match TRBD1. V lost 5 bases to trimming and J lost 1 base; unmatched junction nucleotides: 6. Germline V CDR1 and CDR2: SGHAT, FQNNGV. The CDR3 has 16 amino acids. The DNA of the CDR3 is TGTGCCAGCAGCCGGGGGACAGGGTCGGCCAAAAACATTCAGTACTTC. This codes for CASSRGTGSAKNIQYF.

CDR3 sequence (DNA): TGTGCCAGCAGTTACGGTGGGGGGGATAGCACAGATACGCAGTATTTT. This encodes CASSYGGGDSTDTQYF. V usage is TRBV6-5 and J usage is TRBJ2-3; 7 bases agree with TRBD2. The CDR3 spans 16 residues. Germline V gene lookup returns CDR1 MNHEY and CDR2 SVGAGI. The ends lost 2 bases at V and 0 bases at J; junction bases unmatched: 5.

The V gene is TRBV3-1, the J gene TRBJ2-5; TRBD2 agrees at 8 bases. The CDR3 spans 15 residues. V was pared by 5 bases and J by 3 bases, with 8 bases of the junction left unmatched. Germline values: CDR1 LGHDT, CDR2 YNNKEL (reference sequence). The CDR3 DNA follows: TGTGCCAGCAGCAGATCTGGGCGGGGGGAAGAGACCCAGTACTTC. Translation gives CASSRSGRGEETQYF.

The chain is built from TRBV19 and TRBJ2-4; 8 positions agree with TRBD2. J gave up 7 bases and V 4 bases, and 9 bases lay outside the gene matches. The CDR3 covers 15 residues. CDR1 and CDR2 (germline): LNHDA, SQIVND (reference sequence). Here the CDR3 DNA reads TGTGCCAGTAGTACCCCGGGGGGGCCTCAGAACATTCAGTACTTC. The encoded protein is CASSTPGGPQNIQYF.

V gene TRBV12-5 combines with J gene TRBJ2-3; no definite D call. This CDR3 spans 12 amino acids. CDR1 LGHNT and CDR2 FRNRAP come from the germline V gene. V was pared by 5 bases and J by 1 base, with 4 bases between. The CDR3, as DNA: TGTGCTAGTGGTCGGGGCACAGATACGCAGTATTTT. Residues: CASGRGTDTQYF.

The chain carries TRBV27 and TRBJ1-6; the match to TRBD1 covers 7 bases. V was clipped by 4 bases and J by 9 bases; unmatched bases: 6. This CDR3 spans 14 amino acids. Germline V gene sequence: CDR1 MNHEY, CDR2 SMNVEV (reference sequence). The CDR3 sequence is CASSSTGLGSPLHF. The DNA for the CDR3 is TGTGCCAGCAGTTCGACAGGGCTTGGTTCACCCCTCCACTTT.

This clonotype came up a few times. The chain recombines TRBV14 with TRBJ2-1, with 8 bases that match TRBD2. Per germline, CDR1 SGHDN and CDR2 FVKESK. V dropped 0 bases and J dropped 2; count of bases not matched to a gene: 6. The length of the CDR3 is 17 residues. This CDR3 reads CASSQDAGLAPYNEQFF. Here the CDR3 DNA reads TGTGCCAGCAGCCAAGATGCAGGACTAGCCCCCTACAATGAGCAGTTCTTC.

The rearrangement joins TRBV19 to TRBJ1-1, with D possibly matching TRBD1 (6 bases). CDR1 LNHDA and CDR2 SQIVND come from the germline V gene (reference sequence). V was shortened by 7 bases and J by 6 bases, with 18 bases between the two germline ends. CDR3 size: 14 residues. The CDR3 bases are TGTGCCAGTATATCGGGGGGCTTGAGGTCTGAAGCTTTCTTT. It specifies CASISGGLRSEAFF. The variable domain in full, completed from reference TRBV19 and TRBJ1-1, reads DGGITQSPKYLFRKEGQNVTLSCEQNLNHDAMYWYRQDPGQGLRLIYYSQIVNDFQKGDIAEGYSVSREKKESFPLTVTSAQKNPTAFYLCASISGGLRSEAFFGQGTRLTVV.

The gene calls are TRBV7-9 and TRBJ1-3, with D perhaps TRBD1 (5 bases). V lost 5 bases and J lost 4, with 15 bases in between. The CDR3 has 15 amino acids. Germline assignment: CDR1 SEHNR and CDR2 FQNEAQ (reference sequence). CDR3 DNA sequence: TGTGCCAGCAGCCCACGGGGGATCAGAGGAAACACCATATATTTT. Its protein is CASSPRGIRGNTIYF.

The chain employs TRBV10-2 and TRBJ1-1; D is ambiguous. CDR1 is WSHSY and CDR2 is SAAADI in the germline V gene. Trimming pared 0 bases from V and 3 bases from J, leaving 8 bases between. CDR3 size: 14 residues. The CDR3 loop is CASSESSSYTEAFF. The CDR3 DNA follows: TGCGCCAGCAGTGAGTCGAGTAGCTACACTGAAGCTTTCTTT.

The chain carries TRBV9 and TRBJ2-1, with 8 bases aligning to TRBD2. V trimming: 4 bases; J trimming: 7 bases; junction bases outside the gene matches: 10. This CDR3 spans 15 amino acids. Germline V lookup: CDR1 SGDLS, CDR2 YYNGEE. Written as DNA, the CDR3 is TGTGCCAGCAGCTCCCAGGTAGCGGGGCAGAATGAGCAGTTCTTC. This codes for CASSSQVAGQNEQFF.

The chain combines TRBV7-2 with TRBJ2-2; 7 nucleotides agree with TRBD1. The CDR3 totals 14 residues. Germline-derived CDR1 and CDR2 are SGHTA and FQGNSA. J was trimmed by 5 bases and V by 7 bases; bases with no gene match: 7. The CDR3 nucleotides read TGTGCCAGCACCTCTCAGGGACAGACCGGGGAGCTGTTTTTT. Its protein product is CASTSQGQTGELFF.

The J gene is TRBJ1-2, the V gene TRBV7-2; maybe TRBD1 (6 bases). CDR3 length equals 19 residues. From germline, CDR1 is SGHTA and CDR2 FQGNSA. V dropped 4 bases and J dropped 7 bases, with 31 bases sitting between them. The CDR3 loop is CASSSTPQDGGALGSGYTF. CDR3 in DNA: TGTGCCAGCAGCTCAACCCCCCAAGACGGGGGGGCACTTGGGAGTGGCTACACCTTC.

V gene TRBV5-1 combines with J gene TRBJ1-2; tentative D call: TRBD1 (5 bases). V was shortened by 0 bases and J by 0 bases, with 12 bases between the two germline ends. The CDR3 length is 16 residues. Germline V gene data show CDR1 as SGHRS and CDR2 as YFSETQ. CDR3: CASSLAVQGANYGYTF. CDR3 nucleotides: TGCGCCAGCAGCTTGGCTGTTCAGGGTGCTAACTATGGCTACACCTTC. Based on the CDR3 plus reference TRBV5-1 and TRBJ1-2, the full variable domain is KAGVTQTPRYLIKTRGQQVTLSCSPISGHRSVSWYQQTPGQGLQFLFEYFSETQRNKGNFPGRFSGRQFSNSRSEMNVSTLELGDSALYLCASSLAVQGANYGYTFGSGTRLTVV.

The genes are TRBV9 and TRBJ2-7; D may be TRBD1 (6 bases). V was cut by 0 bases and J by 7 bases, with 11 bases left in between. Germline CDR1 is SGDLS and CDR2 is YYNGEE. This CDR3 region has 13 residues. CDR3 DNA sequence: TGTGCCAGCAGCGTAGAACAGGGTGGGGAGCAGTACTTC. Amino acids: CASSVEQGGEQYF.

V and J are TRBV15 and TRBJ2-1, with no clear D. With 2 bases removed from V and 5 bases from J, the gap between germline ends came to 7 bases. CDR1 is LNHNV, CDR2 YYDKDF, per germline (reference sequence). The CDR3 runs 13 residues. CDR3: CATSRSTDNEQFF. Written as DNA, the CDR3 is TGTGCCACCAGCAGAAGCACAGACAATGAGCAGTTCTTC.

CDR3 protein: CSVEGTGTGVGYTF. DNA for the CDR3: TGCAGCGTTGAAGGAACCGGGACAGGGGTGGGCTACACCTTC. V is TRBV29-1 and J is TRBJ1-2; 10 nucleotides match TRBD1. The CDR3 contains 14 residues. The germline gives CDR1 SQVTM, CDR2 ANQGSEA. V was clipped by 1 base and J by 8 bases; unmatched bases: 7.